Each of the 5 T cell receptor beta chains below was sequenced from the same sample in a study of blood T cell repertoires in COVID-19. TCRdb keeps only in-frame clones here, not all; method: immunoSEQ multiplex PCR. The sample shows some 130,000 clones, approximately 83% of them seen only once. The sample taken for sequencing was peripheral blood. These receptor sequences come from a woman aged 45-65 years who had recovered from COVID-19.

The chain joins TRBV6-5 to TRBJ1-6; the D is unclear. The CDR3 has 13 amino acids. Between the trimmed V and J ends, which lost 9 bases and 5 bases, there was a span of 11 bases. Germline CDR1 and CDR2: MNHEY and SVGAGI. The CDR3 DNA sequence: TGTGCCAGTACCCGGGTTGATAATTCACCCCTCCACTTT. Its translation is CASTRVDNSPLHF.

This chain links TRBV7-2 with TRBJ1-2; a possible D gene is TRBD1 (6 bases). This CDR3 comprises 15 residues. The ends were cut back, 9 bases at V and 4 bases at J, with 21 bases in the middle. The germline V gene encodes CDR1 SGHTA and CDR2 FQGNSA. CDR3 sequence (DNA): TGTGCCAGTCTTAAACTGGACAGACCCCTCTATGGCTACACCTTC. Protein: CASLKLDRPLYGYTF.

V is TRBV6-1 and J is TRBJ2-7, with 9 bases identical to TRBD1. V lost 1 base to trimming and J lost 3 bases; unmatched junction nucleotides: 10. The germline CDR1 and CDR2 sequences are MNHNS and SASEGT. There are 17 residues in the CDR3. CDR3 nucleotides: TGTGCCAGCAGTGAAGATCGCGAGACAGGGGGTAGCTACGAGCAGTACTTC. Protein: CASSEDRETGGSYEQYF.

The chain employs TRBV9 and TRBJ2-4; 7 bases are shared with TRBD1. The V and J ends lost 2 bases and 6 bases, in that order; junction bases with no gene match: 11. This CDR3 comprises 16 residues. Germline V gene sequence: CDR1 SGDLS, CDR2 YYNGEE. The CDR3: CASSVQPSTGPNIQYF. The CDR3 DNA reads TGTGCCAGCAGCGTCCAACCCTCGACAGGGCCAAACATTCAGTACTTC.

V usage is TRBV7-3 and J usage is TRBJ2-5; tentative D call: TRBD1 (6 bases). Trimming removed 1 base from V and 3 bases from J, with 9 bases in between. The germline V gene encodes CDR1 SGHTA and CDR2 FQGTGA. The CDR3 consists of 14 residues. The CDR3 loop reads CASSLIAGEETQYF. The CDR3 DNA sequence: TGTGCCAGCAGCTTAATCGCAGGGGAAGAGACCCAGTACTTC.